This record concerns one T cell receptor (beta chain) sequence. These data come from a study of blood T cell repertoires in COVID-19. Study-wide context: COVID-19 samples, acute and convalescent, were from the United States, Italy and Spain. In each case, the material was cDNA or gDNA derived from T cells, B-cell-depleted T cells, or PBMCs.

Per the authors' pipeline: Estimated nucleated cell counts came from reference gene primer amplification. The assay was immunoSEQ multiplex PCR, and TCRdb's table has in-frame clones only and misses some. The V and J calls and clone size were taken over from that table, and D and trimming were inferred from the DNA. Here the sample spans about 74,000 clones, 87% being singletons. The CDR3 extends over 17 amino acids. The V segment lost 0 bases and the J segment 4 bases; nucleotides outside the gene matches: 9. Per germline, CDR1 SGHNT and CDR2 YYREEE (reference sequence). Specimen: peripheral blood. This clonotype originated in a woman aged 80 or over with active or convalescent COVID-19. The rearrangement joins TRBV5-4 to TRBJ2-1; 8 bases are shared with TRBD2. CDR3 protein: CASSLGKGTRGYNEQFF. The DNA for the CDR3 is TGTGCCAGCAGCTTGGGGAAGGGGACTAGGGGTTACAATGAGCAGTTCTTC. Filled out from reference TRBV5-4 and TRBJ2-1, the complete variable domain reads ETGVTQSPTHLIKTRGQQVTLRCSSQSGHNTVSWYQQALGQGPQFIFQYYREEENGRGNFPPRFSGLQFPNYSSELNVNALELDDSALYLCASSLGKGTRGYNEQFFGPGTRLTVL.